This T cell receptor beta chain was identified during a study of PD-L1 blockade in urothelial cancer. About the research overall: After treatment start, blood was analyzed at 3 weeks (second dose) and at 6 weeks. There were a median of about 140,000 T cells in blood samples.

Produced via immunoSEQ multiplex PCR; TCRdb's table is partial and in-frame only. There are roughly 38,000 clones in the sample; roughly four fifths occur only once, and 6% to 7% lies in the top ten. The time point: pretreatment peripheral blood. Germline CDR1 is DFQATT and CDR2 is SNEGSKA (reference sequence). The V end was cut by 4 bases, the J end by 8 bases, with 6 bases between. The CDR3 has 10 residues. This chain joins TRBV20-1 and TRBJ1-5, with D unclear. The sample consisted of PBMCs, taken around atezolizumab (anti-PD-L1) treatment. This receptor was obtained from a man aged 55 to 70 with urothelial cancer. The chain's CDR3 is CSAMAKPQHF. CDR3 DNA sequence: TGCAGTGCTATGGCAAAGCCCCAGCATTTT.